This T cell receptor beta chain originates from a study of shared clonotypes between healthy human individuals. Overall study results and limits: Investigators expected sequencing depth to affect clonotype sharing among donors.

This clone has a handful of counts. The antigen is undetermined. When replicate PCRs were run on unsorted PBMC, they used about 300 ng DNA, 25,000 to 35,000 T cell genomes. Per the original data handling: ImmunoSEQ gave junction-only sequences without quality scores, so filtering differed. TCRdb's copy holds only in-frame clones and misses some; the assay was immunoSEQ multiplex PCR. Clone size and the V and J calls come from that table; the DNA yielded D and trimming. The data hold a few hundred thousand clones, with around 77% observed a single time. HIV-negative, healthy adults without recent acute infections or vaccinations were the donors. This sequence was found in a woman in her 40s in good health. Some clones in this sample may be carry-over from other donors' samples. Sequencing input: PBMCs.

The CDR3 bases are TGTGCCAGCAGCTTAGGTCGTCGCACAGATACGCAGTATTTT. Protein product: CASSLGRRTDTQYF. The V call is TRBV7-8, the J call TRBJ2-3; D is undetermined. Trimming pared 1 base from V and 1 base from J, leaving 6 bases between. This CDR3 region has 14 residues. CDR1 is SGHVS and CDR2 is FQNEAQ in the germline V gene.